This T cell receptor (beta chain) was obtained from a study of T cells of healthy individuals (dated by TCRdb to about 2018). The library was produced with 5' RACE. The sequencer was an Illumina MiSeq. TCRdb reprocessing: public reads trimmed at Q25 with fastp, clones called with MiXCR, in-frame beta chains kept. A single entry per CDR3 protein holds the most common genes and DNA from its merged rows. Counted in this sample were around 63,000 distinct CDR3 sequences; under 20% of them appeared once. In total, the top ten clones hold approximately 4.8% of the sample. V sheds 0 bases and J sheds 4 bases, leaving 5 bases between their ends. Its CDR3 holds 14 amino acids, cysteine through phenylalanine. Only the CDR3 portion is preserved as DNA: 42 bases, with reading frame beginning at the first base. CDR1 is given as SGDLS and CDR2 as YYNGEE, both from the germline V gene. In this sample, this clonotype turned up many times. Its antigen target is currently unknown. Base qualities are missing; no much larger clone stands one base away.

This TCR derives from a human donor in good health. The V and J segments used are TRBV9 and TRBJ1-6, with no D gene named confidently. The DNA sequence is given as TGTGCCAGCAGCGTAGAGCAGTATAATTCACCCCTCCACTTT. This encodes CASSVEQYNSPLHF.